This T cell receptor beta chain emerged from a study of blood T cell repertoires in COVID-19. Study summary: Specimens from acute and convalescent COVID-19 originated in the United States, Italy and Spain. T cells, B-cell-depleted T cells, or PBMCs provided the cDNA or gDNA that served as material.

Germline V CDR1 and CDR2: MNHEY, SVGEGT. The V and J ends lost 4 bases and 4 bases respectively, with 11 bases between them. The CDR3 loop spans 14 amino acids. Study processing details: Quantification of nucleated cells was approximated via reference gene primer amplification. Repertoires were generated with immunoSEQ multiplex PCR, while TCRdb's copy carries only in-frame clones and drops some. The V and J calls and the clone size are those of that table, but D and trimming were determined from the DNA. This table holds hundreds of thousands of clones, roughly 89% found once. The sample taken for sequencing was peripheral blood. The V call is TRBV6-2 or TRBV6-3, the J call TRBJ1-5; D is unresolved. The origin of this receptor is a woman in her thirties with active or convalescent COVID-19. This CDR3 reads CASSSGRGNQPQHF. DNA for the CDR3: TGTGCCAGCAGTTCCGGACGGGGAAATCAGCCCCAGCATTTT.